The 21 T cell receptor beta chains below come from one sample, sequenced in a study of T cell clones after liver transplantation. The protocol was immunoSEQ multiplex PCR, while the TCRdb copy is restricted to in-frame clones and leaves out a portion. The table has nearly 15,000 clones, approximately 91% seen once. The sample in question was CD8+ T cells from blood, obtained before liver transplant. Every receptor here comes from a human donor who received a liver transplant.

The V gene is TRBV28, the J gene TRBJ1-1; D is undetermined. CDR1 is MDHEN and CDR2 is SYDVKM in the germline V gene. V shed 8 bases and J shed 1 base, with 8 bases lying between them. The CDR3 spans 12 residues. The CDR3 DNA reads TGTGCCAGCCAAACCTGGAACACTGAAGCTTTCTTT. The encoded protein is CASQTWNTEAFF. Supplemented by reference TRBV28 and TRBJ1-1, the full variable domain reads DVKVTQSSRYLVKRTGEKVFLECVQDMDHENMFWYRQDPGLGLRLIYFSYDVKMKEKGDIPEGYSVSREKKERFSLILESASTNQTSMYLCASQTWNTEAFFGQGTRLTVV.

The CDR3 protein is CASSYSAYTEAFF. CDR3 in DNA: TGTGCCAGCAGTTACTCGGCGTACACTGAAGCTTTCTTT. The chain links TRBV6-5 to TRBJ1-1; the D is unclear. The CDR3 contains 13 residues. CDR1 and CDR2 from the germline V gene are MNHEY and SVGAGI. Trimming removed 0 bases from V and 3 bases from J, with 5 bases in between.

The chain links TRBV6-1 to TRBJ2-5; perhaps TRBD2 as D (6 bases). In germline, CDR1 is MNHNS, CDR2 SASEGT. The CDR3 consists of 14 residues. V was shortened by 4 bases and J by 8 bases, with 17 bases between the two germline ends. The CDR3 spells CASSARDSRATQYF. CDR3 nucleotide sequence: TGTGCCAGCAGTGCCCGGGACTCTAGGGCAACCCAGTACTTC.

This clone was seen a single time. The J gene is TRBJ1-2, the V gene TRBV25-1; TRBD1 agrees at 12 bases. CDR1 and CDR2 (germline): MGHDK, SYGVNS. V shed 6 bases, J shed 7 bases, and the junction held 6 bases outside the gene matches. CDR3 length equals 14 residues. The DNA of the CDR3 is TGTGCCAGCAGCTGGGGACAGGGGGCGTCTGGCTACACCTTC. It codes for CASSWGQGASGYTF.

The chain has TRBV4-3 and TRBJ2-1; TRBD2 aligns across 8 bases. V lost 5 bases to trimming and J lost 3 bases; unmatched junction nucleotides: 9. From germline, CDR1 is LGHNA and CDR2 YSLEER. The CDR3 covers 16 residues. For the CDR3, the DNA is TGCGCCAGCAGCTCCCGAAGCGGGACTAGCTACAATGAGCAGTTCTTC. This codes for CASSSRSGTSYNEQFF.

This clone was detected once. This rearrangement joins TRBV9 to TRBJ2-4, with a tentative D call TRBD2 (6 bases). The CDR3 spans 15 residues. Deletions cut 0 bases from V and 7 bases from J, with 14 bases between. In germline, CDR1 is SGDLS, CDR2 YYNGEE. The CDR3 loop reads CASSVEGQGGNIQYF. The CDR3 coding sequence is TGTGCCAGCAGCGTAGAGGGGCAGGGAGGTAACATTCAGTACTTC.

This clone has just one count. The chain joins TRBV11-2 to TRBJ2-7; D could derive from TRBD1 or TRBD2 (5 bases each). The V gene lost 5 bases and the J gene lost 2 bases, with 19 bases spanning the gap. This CDR3 has 16 residues. In germline, CDR1 is SGHAT, CDR2 FQNNGV. CDR3 DNA: TGTGCCAGCAGCACACAAAAGGGACGGAGAGCCTACGAGCAGTACTTC. Residues: CASSTQKGRRAYEQYF.

The rearrangement joins TRBV9 to TRBJ2-7; the D is unclear. From germline, CDR1 is SGDLS and CDR2 YYNGEE. CDR3 length equals 14 residues. The ends were cut back, 4 bases at V and 2 bases at J, with 13 bases in the middle. CDR3 amino acids: CASSPTGAPYEQYF. The CDR3 nucleotides read TGTGCCAGCAGCCCGACTGGAGCCCCCTACGAGCAGTACTTC.

The chain carries TRBV12-5 and TRBJ2-6; perhaps TRBD1 as D (6 bases). The V end lost 5 bases, the J end lost 5 bases, and 19 bases lay between the germline ends. The CDR3 is made up of 17 amino acids. Germline CDR1 reads LGHNT; CDR2 reads FRNRAP. The CDR3 loop reads CASGSKTGQSRANVLTF. In DNA form, the CDR3 reads TGTGCTAGTGGTAGCAAGACAGGACAAAGTCGGGCCAACGTCCTGACTTTC.

The chain joins TRBV19 to TRBJ2-1; tentatively, D is TRBD2 (5 bases). The CDR3 sequence is 13 residues long. Germline lookup yields CDR1 LNHDA and CDR2 SQIVND (reference sequence). Trimming took 5 bases from V and 3 from J, leaving 8 bases between them. The CDR3 sequence: CASSATSYNEQFF. The CDR3 DNA is TGTGCCAGTAGTGCCACTAGCTACAATGAGCAGTTCTTC.

The chain joins TRBV6-5 to TRBJ2-2; D is unresolved. CDR3 length: 13 amino acids. Germline CDR1 is MNHEY and CDR2 is SVGAGI. V was shortened by 2 bases and J by 8 bases, with 9 bases between the two germline ends. This CDR3 reads CASSYVTTGELFF. The CDR3 bases are TGTGCCAGCAGTTACGTCACTACTGGGGAGCTGTTTTTT.

This chain joins TRBV19 and TRBJ2-7, with TRBD2 matching over 14 bases. The CDR3 runs to 19 residues. The V gene's germline CDR1 is LNHDA and CDR2 SQIVND (reference sequence). V trimming: 2 bases; J trimming: 2 bases; junction bases outside the gene matches: 11. Here the CDR3 reads CASSIIPGTSGREPYEQYF. DNA for the CDR3: TGTGCCAGTAGTATAATCCCCGGGACTAGCGGGAGAGAACCCTACGAGCAGTACTTC.

The V and J genes are TRBV7-8 and TRBJ2-5; a weak D match, TRBD2 (6 bases). V was cut by 5 bases and J by 11 bases, with 18 bases left in between. Germline CDR1 SGHVS, CDR2 FQNEAQ. The CDR3 length is 13 residues. The CDR3 DNA follows: TGTGCCAGCAGCCCGGGGACTGCCCCTGTGCAGTACTTC. Translation gives CASSPGTAPVQYF.

The rearrangement joins TRBV7-9 to TRBJ2-1; unclear D gene. V lost 5 bases and J lost 4, with 6 bases in between. Germline values: CDR1 SEHNR, CDR2 FQNEAQ (reference sequence). The CDR3 extends over 12 amino acids. CDR3 in amino acids: CASSAEYNEQFF. In DNA form, the CDR3 reads TGTGCCAGCAGCGCCGAATACAATGAGCAGTTCTTC.

J is TRBJ2-6 and V is TRBV8-2. TRBV8-2 is a documented pseudogene. This CDR3 has 16 amino acids. CDR3: CGRRVITQSRANVLTF. CDR3 sequence (DNA): TGTGGCAGGCGAGTGATAACACAAAGTCGGGCCAACGTCCTGACTTTC.

The chain links TRBV2 to TRBJ2-1; D unresolved. Trimming took 2 bases from V and 7 from J, leaving 15 bases between them. Germline V CDR1 and CDR2: SNHLY, FYNNEI. This CDR3 has 15 residues. The CDR3 reads CASSELPGPKNEQFF. The CDR3 DNA reads TGTGCCAGCAGTGAACTCCCTGGGCCAAAAAATGAGCAGTTCTTC.

The chain uses TRBV9 and TRBJ2-7; perhaps TRBD1 as D (5 bases). The CDR3 spans 15 residues. Germline V gene lookup returns CDR1 SGDLS and CDR2 YYNGEE. V lost 4 bases and J 3 bases, leaving 17 bases between the germline ends. CDR3 nucleotides: TGTGCCAGCAGCCAATTTGCGCAGGGTTTCTACGAGCAGTACTTC. Translating it yields CASSQFAQGFYEQYF. Using reference TRBV9 and TRBJ2-7 for the parts outside the CDR3, the full variable domain is DSGVTQTPKHLITATGQRVTLRCSPRSGDLSVYWYQQSLDQGLQFLIQYYNGEERAKGNILERFSAQQFPDLHSELNLSSLELGDSALYFCASSQFAQGFYEQYFGPGTRLTVT.

The V gene is TRBV7-5, the J gene TRBJ2-2; the D call in the table, TRBD1, was not verified against the DNA. TRBV7-5 is a recognized pseudogene. The CDR3 has 19 amino acids. The CDR3 here is CVRSSRLSADRPNTGELFF. The CDR3 nucleotides are TGTGTCAGAAGCTCTAGACTAAGTGCGGACAGGCCGAACACCGGGGAGCTGTTTTTT.

V gene TRBV15 combines with J gene TRBJ2-7, with TRBD2 identical over 7 bases. There are 16 residues in the CDR3. V shed 4 bases and J 3 bases; nucleotides not matched to a gene: 12. From germline, CDR1 is LNHNV and CDR2 YYDKDF (reference sequence). The CDR3: CATSTISTSMSYEQYF. In DNA form, the CDR3 reads TGTGCCACCAGCACTATTTCGACTAGCATGAGCTACGAGCAGTACTTC. Supplemented by reference TRBV15 and TRBJ2-7, the full variable domain reads DAMVIQNPRYQVTQFGKPVTLSCSQTLNHNVMYWYQQKSSQAPKLLFHYYDKDFNNEADTPDNFQSRRPNTSFCFLDIRSPGLGDTAMYLCATSTISTSMSYEQYFGPGTRLTVT.

V is TRBV29-1 and J is TRBJ2-5, with 9 positions matching TRBD1. The J segment lost 3 bases and the V segment lost 7 bases, leaving 3 bases of the junction unmatched. This CDR3 has 12 residues. The germline CDR1 and CDR2 sequences are SQVTM and ANQGSEA. The CDR3 DNA reads as TGCAGCGCCACAGGGGGCGAAGAGACCCAGTACTTC. The encoded protein is CSATGGEETQYF.

The rearrangement links TRBV7-9 to TRBJ1-3, with D possibly TRBD1 on 5 matching bases. In germline, CDR1 is SEHNR, CDR2 FQNEAQ (reference sequence). CDR3 length: 16 amino acids. V was trimmed by 5 bases and J by 0 bases, leaving 14 bases between them. CDR3 sequence (DNA): TGTGCCAGCAGCAGCTTACCTACAGGCTCTGGAAACACCATATATTTT. Its protein product is CASSSLPTGSGNTIYF.